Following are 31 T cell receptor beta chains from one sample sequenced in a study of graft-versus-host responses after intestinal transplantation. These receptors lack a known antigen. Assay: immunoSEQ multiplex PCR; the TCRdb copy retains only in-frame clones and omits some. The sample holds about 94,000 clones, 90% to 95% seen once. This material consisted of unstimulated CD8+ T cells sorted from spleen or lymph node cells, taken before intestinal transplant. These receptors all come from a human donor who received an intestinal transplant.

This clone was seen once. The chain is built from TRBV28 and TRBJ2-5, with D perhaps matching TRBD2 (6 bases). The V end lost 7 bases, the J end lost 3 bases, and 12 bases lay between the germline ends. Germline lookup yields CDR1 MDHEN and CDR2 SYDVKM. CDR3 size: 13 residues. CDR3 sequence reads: CASTSGVEETQYF. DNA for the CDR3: TGTGCCAGCACTTCGGGAGTTGAAGAGACCCAGTACTTC.

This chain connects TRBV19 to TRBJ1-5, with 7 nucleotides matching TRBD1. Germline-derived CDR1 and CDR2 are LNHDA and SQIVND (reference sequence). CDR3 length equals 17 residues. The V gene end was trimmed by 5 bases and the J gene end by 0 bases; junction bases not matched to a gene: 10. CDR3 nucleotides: TGTGCCAGTAGTTCGCCTGACAGGGCGGGTAGCAATCAGCCCCAGCATTTT. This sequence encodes CASSSPDRAGSNQPQHF.

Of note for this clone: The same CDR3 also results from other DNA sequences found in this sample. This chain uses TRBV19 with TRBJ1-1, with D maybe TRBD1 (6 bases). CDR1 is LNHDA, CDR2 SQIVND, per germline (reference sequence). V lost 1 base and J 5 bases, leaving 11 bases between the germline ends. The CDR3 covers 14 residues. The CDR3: CASSIGGGNTEAFF. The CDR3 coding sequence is TGTGCCAGTAGTATAGGCGGGGGCAATACTGAAGCTTTCTTT. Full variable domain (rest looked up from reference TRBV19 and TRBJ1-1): DGGITQSPKYLFRKEGQNVTLSCEQNLNHDAMYWYRQDPGQGLRLIYYSQIVNDFQKGDIAEGYSVSREKKESFPLTVTSAQKNPTAFYLCASSIGGGNTEAFFGQGTRLTVV.

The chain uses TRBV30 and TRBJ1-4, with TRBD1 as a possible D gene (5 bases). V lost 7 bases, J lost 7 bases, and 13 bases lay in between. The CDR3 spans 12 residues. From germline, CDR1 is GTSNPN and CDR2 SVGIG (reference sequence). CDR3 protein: CAFGGGGEKLFF. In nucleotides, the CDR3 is TGTGCCTTCGGGGGGGGAGGTGAAAAACTGTTTTTT.

CDR3 sequence (DNA): TGCGCCAGCAGCCGACTAGCGGTAGACGCCTACAATGAGCAGTTCTTC. Amino acid sequence: CASSRLAVDAYNEQFF. V is TRBV4-1 and J is TRBJ2-1; 9 nucleotides agree with TRBD2. J was trimmed by 2 bases and V by 4 bases; bases with no gene match: 6. CDR3 length: 16 residues. Germline V gene lookup returns CDR1 MGHRA and CDR2 YSYEKL.

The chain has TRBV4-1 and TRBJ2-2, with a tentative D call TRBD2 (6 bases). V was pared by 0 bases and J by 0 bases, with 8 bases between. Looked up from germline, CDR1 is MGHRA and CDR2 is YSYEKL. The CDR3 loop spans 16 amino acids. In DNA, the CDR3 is TGCGCCAGCAGCCAAGAGGGCGGGACGAACACCGGGGAGCTGTTTTTT. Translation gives CASSQEGGTNTGELFF.

The CDR3 bases are TGTGCCAGCATGGTGACAGGTAAGTACAATGAGCAGTTCTTC. Translated: CASMVTGKYNEQFF. The rearrangement joins TRBV2 to TRBJ2-1; D is possibly TRBD1 (6 bases). Per germline, CDR1 SNHLY and CDR2 FYNNEI. V was pared by 7 bases and J by 4 bases, with 14 bases between. CDR3 length: 14 residues.

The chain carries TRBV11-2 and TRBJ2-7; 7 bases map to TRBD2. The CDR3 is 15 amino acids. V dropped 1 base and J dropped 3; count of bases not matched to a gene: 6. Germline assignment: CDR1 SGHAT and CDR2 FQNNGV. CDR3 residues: CASSLGIGTNYEQYF. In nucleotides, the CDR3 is TGTGCCAGCAGCTTAGGGATTGGGACTAACTACGAGCAGTACTTC.

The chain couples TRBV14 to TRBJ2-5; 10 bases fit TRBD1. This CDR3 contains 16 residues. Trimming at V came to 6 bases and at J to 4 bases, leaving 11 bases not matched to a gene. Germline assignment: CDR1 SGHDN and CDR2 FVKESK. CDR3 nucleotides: TGTGCCAGCAGTCAAATCGGGACAGGGGAGCGAGAGACCCAGTACTTC. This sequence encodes CASSQIGTGERETQYF.

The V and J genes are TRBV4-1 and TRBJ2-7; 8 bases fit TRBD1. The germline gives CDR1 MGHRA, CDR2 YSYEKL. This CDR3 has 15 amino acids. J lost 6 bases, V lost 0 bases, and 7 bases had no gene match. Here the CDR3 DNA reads TGCGCCAGCAGCCAAGATCAGCAGGGGGCGGGCGAGCAGTACTTC. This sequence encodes CASSQDQQGAGEQYF.

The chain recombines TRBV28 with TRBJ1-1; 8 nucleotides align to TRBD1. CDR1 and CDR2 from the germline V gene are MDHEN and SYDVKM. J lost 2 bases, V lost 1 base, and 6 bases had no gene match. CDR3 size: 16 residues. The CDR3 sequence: CASSLLTGALNTEAFF. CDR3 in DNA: TGTGCCAGCAGTTTATTGACAGGGGCCTTAAACACTGAAGCTTTCTTT. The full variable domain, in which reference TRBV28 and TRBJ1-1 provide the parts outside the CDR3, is DVKVTQSSRYLVKRTGEKVFLECVQDMDHENMFWYRQDPGLGLRLIYFSYDVKMKEKGDIPEGYSVSREKKERFSLILESASTNQTSMYLCASSLLTGALNTEAFFGQGTRLTVV.

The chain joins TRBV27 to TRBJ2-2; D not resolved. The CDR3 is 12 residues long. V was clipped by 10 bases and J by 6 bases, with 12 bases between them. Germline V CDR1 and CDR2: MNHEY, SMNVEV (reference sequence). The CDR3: CATAQAPGELFF. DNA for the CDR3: TGTGCCACCGCGCAAGCGCCCGGGGAGCTGTTTTTT.

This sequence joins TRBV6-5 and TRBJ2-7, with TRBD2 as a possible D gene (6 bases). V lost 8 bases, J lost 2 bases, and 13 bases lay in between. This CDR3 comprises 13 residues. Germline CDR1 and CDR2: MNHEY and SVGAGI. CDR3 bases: TGTGCCAGCGCTGGGGGGTCCCCCTACGAGCAGTACTTC. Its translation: CASAGGSPYEQYF.

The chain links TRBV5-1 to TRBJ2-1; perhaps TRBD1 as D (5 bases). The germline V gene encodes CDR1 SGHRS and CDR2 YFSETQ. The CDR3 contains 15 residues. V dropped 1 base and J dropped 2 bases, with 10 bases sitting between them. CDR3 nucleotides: TGCGCCAGCAGCTTGTGGGGCCCCCCCTACAATGAGCAGTTCTTC. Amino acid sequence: CASSLWGPPYNEQFF.

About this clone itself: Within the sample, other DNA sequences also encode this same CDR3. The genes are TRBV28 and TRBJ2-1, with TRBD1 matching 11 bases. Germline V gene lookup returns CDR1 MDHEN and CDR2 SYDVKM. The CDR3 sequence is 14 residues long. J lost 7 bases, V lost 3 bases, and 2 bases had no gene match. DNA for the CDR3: TGTGCCAGCAGTTTGGGACAGGGGGTGAATGAGCAGTTCTTC. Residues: CASSLGQGVNEQFF.

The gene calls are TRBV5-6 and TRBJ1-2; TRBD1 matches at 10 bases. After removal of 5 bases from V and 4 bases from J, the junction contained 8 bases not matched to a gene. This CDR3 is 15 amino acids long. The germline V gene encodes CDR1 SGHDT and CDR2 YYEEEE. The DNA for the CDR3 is TGTGCCAGCAGTTACAGACAGGGGGCATTCTATGGCTACACCTTC. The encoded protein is CASSYRQGAFYGYTF.

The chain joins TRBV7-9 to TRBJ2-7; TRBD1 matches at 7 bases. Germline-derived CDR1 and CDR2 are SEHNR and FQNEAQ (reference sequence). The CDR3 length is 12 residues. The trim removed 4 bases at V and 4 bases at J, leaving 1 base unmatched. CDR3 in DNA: TGTGCCAGCAGCTCGACAGGGTACGAGCAGTACTTC. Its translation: CASSSTGYEQYF.

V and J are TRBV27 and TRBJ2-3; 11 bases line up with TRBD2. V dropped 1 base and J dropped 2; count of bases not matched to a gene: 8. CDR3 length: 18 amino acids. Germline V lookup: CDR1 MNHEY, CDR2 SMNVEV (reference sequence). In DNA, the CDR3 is TGTGCCAGCAGTTTATTCCCCGGACTAGCGGGTGACACAGATACGCAGTATTTT. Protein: CASSLFPGLAGDTDTQYF.

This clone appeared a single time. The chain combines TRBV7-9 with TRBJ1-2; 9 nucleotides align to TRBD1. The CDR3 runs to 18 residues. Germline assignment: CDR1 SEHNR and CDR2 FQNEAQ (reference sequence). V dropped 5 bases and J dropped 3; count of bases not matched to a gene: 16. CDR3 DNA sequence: TGTGCCAGCAGCCCCCTGGGAGGGACAGGGTTGTTCGACTATGGCTACACCTTC. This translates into CASSPLGGTGLFDYGYTF.

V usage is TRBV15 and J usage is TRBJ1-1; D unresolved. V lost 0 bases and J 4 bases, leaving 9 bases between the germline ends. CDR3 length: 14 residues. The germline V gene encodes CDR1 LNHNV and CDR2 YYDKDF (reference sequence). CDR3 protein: CATSRDGSGTEAFF. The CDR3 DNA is TGTGCCACCAGCAGAGACGGCTCGGGCACTGAAGCTTTCTTT.

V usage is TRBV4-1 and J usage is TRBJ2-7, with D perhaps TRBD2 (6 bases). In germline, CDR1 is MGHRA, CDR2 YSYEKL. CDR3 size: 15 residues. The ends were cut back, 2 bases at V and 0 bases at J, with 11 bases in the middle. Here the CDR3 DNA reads TGCGCCAGCAGCCAAATACTAGCAGGCTCCTACGAGCAGTACTTC. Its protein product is CASSQILAGSYEQYF.

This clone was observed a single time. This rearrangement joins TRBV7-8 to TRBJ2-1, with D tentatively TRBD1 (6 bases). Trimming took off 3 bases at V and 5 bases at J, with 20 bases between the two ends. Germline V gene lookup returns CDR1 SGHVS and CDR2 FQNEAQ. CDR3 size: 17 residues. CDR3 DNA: TGTGCCAGCAGCTTCCACAGGGTCATATTGGTTGACAATGAGCAGTTCTTC. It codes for CASSFHRVILVDNEQFF. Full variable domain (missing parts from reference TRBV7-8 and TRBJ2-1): GAGVSQSPRYKVAKRGQDVALRCDPISGHVSLFWYQQALGQGPEFLTYFQNEAQLDKSGLPSDRFFAERPEGSVSTLKIQRTQQEDSAVYLCASSFHRVILVDNEQFFGPGTRLTVL.

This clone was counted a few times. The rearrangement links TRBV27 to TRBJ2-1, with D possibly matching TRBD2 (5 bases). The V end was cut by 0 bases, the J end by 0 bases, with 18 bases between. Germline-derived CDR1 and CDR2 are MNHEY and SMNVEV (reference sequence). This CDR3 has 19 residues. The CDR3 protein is CASSLSRPSLQSSYNEQFF. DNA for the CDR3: TGTGCCAGCAGTTTATCTAGGCCTAGCTTACAGAGCTCCTACAATGAGCAGTTCTTC.

The CDR3 bases are TGTGCCATCAGAATCATCGACAGGGACTGCCTGCGGGCTTTCTTT. Translation gives CAIRIIDRDCLRAFF. This rearrangement joins TRBV10-3 to TRBJ1-1; 7 bases match TRBD1. Germline V gene data show CDR1 as ENHRY and CDR2 as SYGVKD. CDR3 length equals 15 residues. V shed 6 bases, J shed 11 bases, and the junction held 18 bases outside the gene matches.

CDR3 in amino acids: CASSLLGAADTQYF. The CDR3 nucleotides read TGTGCCAGCAGCTTGTTGGGGGCTGCGGATACGCAGTATTTT. The chain combines TRBV5-6 with TRBJ2-3; D might be TRBD1 (6 bases). The V end lost 1 base, the J end lost 6 bases, and 12 bases lay between the germline ends. The germline CDR1 and CDR2 sequences are SGHDT and YYEEEE. The CDR3 has 14 amino acids.

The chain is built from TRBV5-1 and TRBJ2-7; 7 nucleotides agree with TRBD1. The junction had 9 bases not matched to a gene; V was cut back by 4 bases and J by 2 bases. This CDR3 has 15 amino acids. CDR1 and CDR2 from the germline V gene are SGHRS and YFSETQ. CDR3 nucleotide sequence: TGCGCCAGCAGCCCCTCCGGGACAGTCACCTACGAGCAGTACTTC. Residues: CASSPSGTVTYEQYF. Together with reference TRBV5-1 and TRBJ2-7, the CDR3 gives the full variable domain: KAGVTQTPRYLIKTRGQQVTLSCSPISGHRSVSWYQQTPGQGLQFLFEYFSETQRNKGNFPGRFSGRQFSNSRSEMNVSTLELGDSALYLCASSPSGTVTYEQYFGPGTRLTVT.

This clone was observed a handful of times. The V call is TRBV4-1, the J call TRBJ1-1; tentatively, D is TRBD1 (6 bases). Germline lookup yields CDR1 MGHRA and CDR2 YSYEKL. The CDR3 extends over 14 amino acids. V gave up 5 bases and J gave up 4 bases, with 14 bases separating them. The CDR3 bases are TGCGCCAGCAGCACCCAAAGAGGGGGCACTGAAGCTTTCTTT. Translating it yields CASSTQRGGTEAFF.

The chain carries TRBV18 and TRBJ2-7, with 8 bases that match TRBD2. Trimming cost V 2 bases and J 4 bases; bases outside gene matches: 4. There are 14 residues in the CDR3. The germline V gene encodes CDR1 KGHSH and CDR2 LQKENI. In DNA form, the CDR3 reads TGTGCCAGCTCACCAAGCGGGAGTGGGTACGAGCAGTACTTC. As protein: CASSPSGSGYEQYF.

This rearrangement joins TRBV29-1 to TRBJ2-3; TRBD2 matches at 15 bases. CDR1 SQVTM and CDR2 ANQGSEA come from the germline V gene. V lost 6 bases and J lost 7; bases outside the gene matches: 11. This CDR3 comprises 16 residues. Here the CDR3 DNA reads TGCAGCGTCCATAGGGGCGGACTAGCGGGAGGGTATACGCAGTATTTT. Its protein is CSVHRGGLAGGYTQYF.

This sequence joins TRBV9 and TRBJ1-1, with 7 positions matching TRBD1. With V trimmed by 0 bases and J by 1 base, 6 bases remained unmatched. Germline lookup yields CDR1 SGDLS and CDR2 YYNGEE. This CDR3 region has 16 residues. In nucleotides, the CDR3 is TGTGCCAGCAGCGTAGCTGAGGACAGGACGAACACTGAAGCTTTCTTT. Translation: CASSVAEDRTNTEAFF.

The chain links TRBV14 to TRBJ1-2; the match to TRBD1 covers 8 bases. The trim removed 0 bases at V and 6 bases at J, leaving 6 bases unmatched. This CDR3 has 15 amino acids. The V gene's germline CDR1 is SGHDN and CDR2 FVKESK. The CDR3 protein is CASSQDRLDRDGYTF. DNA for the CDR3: TGTGCCAGCAGCCAAGATAGGCTGGACAGGGATGGCTACACCTTC.